A selection of T cell receptor beta chains follows, all from one sample in a study of shared clonotypes between healthy human individuals. The assay was immunoSEQ multiplex PCR, and TCRdb's table has in-frame clones only and misses some. Here the sample spans roughly 2 million clones, approximately 94% being singletons. Sequenced: naive CD4+ T cells sorted from blood. The receptors were gathered from a man between 18 and 35 years old in good health. The conserved cysteine and the conserved F or W are not part of the CDR3 here. A D gene is named only where the DNA matches it firmly. Only part of the rows carry a size: once, few, many, or a class if the clone is expanded.

NA,TRBJ2-3,TRBV7-9,TRBD1,ASSLETGGYTDTQY
NA,TRBJ2-5,TRBV28,TRBD2,ASSFTGGQETQY
NA,TRBJ2-3,TRBV6-4,TRBD2,ASSDPGGPTDTQY
NA,TRBJ2-7,TRBV5-1,TRBD1,ASSRDRGSYEQY
NA,TRBJ1-2,TRBV10-3,TRBD1,AIRGTDERYT
NA,TRBJ1-4,TRBV30,NA,AWRHAGGEKLF
NA,TRBJ2-6,TRBV5-4,NA,ASSSRSGSGANVLT
NA,TRBJ2-3,TRBV18,NA,ASSPPKGTITDTQY
once,TRBJ1-6,TRBV5-1,NA,ASSLEVGIGSPLH
NA,TRBJ2-7,TRBV7-9,NA,ASSAPAGASYEQY
NA,TRBJ2-7,TRBV27,NA,ASSKLGDKDEQY
NA,TRBJ2-5,TRBV7-9,NA,ASSLGAETQY